One and the same sample provided the 30 T cell receptor beta chains below, sequenced in a study of early T cells in non-severe SARS-CoV-2 infection. Via MiXCR, TCRdb re-called the 5' RACE reads, giving one row per CDR3 protein. The data hold roughly 51,000 distinct CDR3 sequences, with approximately 7.5% observed a single time. The sequencing input was whole blood. The receptors come from an adult who was a healthcare worker with PCR-confirmed SARS-CoV-2 infection or an uninfected control (not recorded which).

This chain joins TRBV12-3 or TRBV12-4 and TRBJ1-5; 9 nucleotides line up with TRBD1. Trimming removed 5 bases from V and 4 bases from J; junction bases left unmatched: 3. The CDR3 totals 14 residues. The CDR3: CASSMGQGNQPQHF. DNA for the CDR3: TGTGCCAGCAGTATGGGACAGGGAAATCAGCCCCAGCATTTT.

The chain has TRBV3-1 and TRBJ1-3, with D unclear. In germline, CDR1 is LGHDT, CDR2 YNNKEL (reference sequence). V was shortened by 5 bases and J by 0 bases, with 11 bases between the two germline ends. This CDR3 contains 15 residues. CDR3 sequence reads: CASSSDLNSGNTIYF. The CDR3, as DNA: TGTGCCAGCAGCTCGGACCTTAACTCTGGAAACACCATATATTTT.

The sample holds a few counts of this clonotype. The V and J genes are TRBV20-1 and TRBJ1-5; D gene uncertain. The CDR3 covers 11 residues. Germline CDR1 reads DFQATT; CDR2 reads SNEGSKA (reference sequence). Trimming took off 2 bases at V and 5 bases at J, with 4 bases between the two ends. The CDR3 is CSARMDQPQHF. In DNA form, the CDR3 reads TGCAGTGCTAGAATGGATCAGCCCCAGCATTTT.

As concerns this clonotype: This may come from a read error, since a much larger clone is one base off. The V and J genes are TRBV14 and TRBJ2-7; D remains unclear. Per the germline V gene, CDR1 is SGHDN and CDR2 is FVKESK. The CDR3 extends over 12 amino acids. V lost 2 bases, J lost 7 bases, and 9 bases lay in between. DNA of the CDR3: TGTGCCAGCAGCCAAAGCAAAAGGGAGCAGTACTTC. This sequence encodes CASSQSKREQYF.

The genes are TRBV10-1 and TRBJ2-5; TRBD1 aligns across 10 bases. This CDR3 is built from 14 residues. Germline values: CDR1 WNHNN, CDR2 SYGVQD (reference sequence). J lost 2 bases, V lost 6 bases, and 3 bases had no gene match. This CDR3 reads CASSSGQGQETQYF. The CDR3 DNA follows: TGCGCCAGCAGCTCGGGACAGGGGCAAGAGACCCAGTACTTC.

This clonotype occurred a few times. The chain uses TRBV20-1 and TRBJ2-7, with 9 positions matching TRBD1. In germline, CDR1 is DFQATT, CDR2 SNEGSKA (reference sequence). The CDR3 has 15 residues. Germline trimming cut 5 bases from V and 3 bases from J; bases unmatched to any gene: 11. CDR3 sequence: CSAPITGTGRYEQYF. The CDR3 DNA sequence: TGCAGTGCTCCAATCACCGGGACAGGGCGCTACGAGCAGTACTTC.

In this sample, this clonotype turned up a few times. The J gene is TRBJ1-1, the V gene TRBV18; D possibly corresponds to TRBD1 (5 bases). This CDR3 is built from 14 residues. V was shortened by 6 bases and J by 1 base, with 12 bases between the two germline ends. Germline CDR1 KGHSH, CDR2 LQKENI. The CDR3 spells CASSPDSPNTEAFF. The CDR3 bases are TGTGCCAGCTCGCCTGACAGCCCGAACACTGAAGCTTTCTTT.

In its sample, this clonotype was seen many times. The rearrangement uses TRBV29-1 and TRBJ2-7, with D possibly TRBD1 on 6 matching bases. The CDR3 consists of 17 residues. Germline lookup yields CDR1 SQVTM and CDR2 ANQGSEA. V gave up 0 bases and J gave up 2 bases, with 20 bases separating them. The chain's CDR3 is CSVEEGAQDSAPYEQYF. The CDR3 coding sequence is TGCAGCGTTGAAGAAGGGGCCCAGGACAGCGCACCCTACGAGCAGTACTTC.

This clonotype was observed a few times. V usage is TRBV25-1 and J usage is TRBJ2-6; the match to TRBD2 covers 7 bases. With 3 bases clipped from V and 2 bases from J, the junction kept 4 bases outside the gene matches. CDR3 length equals 16 residues. Germline V gene lookup returns CDR1 MGHDK and CDR2 SYGVNS. CDR3 coding DNA: TGTGCCAGCAGTGATCCAGGGAGGGCTGGGGCCAACGTCCTGACTTTC. As protein: CASSDPGRAGANVLTF.

This clonotype was found many times. The V and J genes are TRBV2 and TRBJ1-6; 8 bases are shared with TRBD1. Germline V lookup: CDR1 SNHLY, CDR2 FYNNEI. Trimming cost V 8 bases and J 6 bases; bases outside gene matches: 9. The CDR3 has 15 residues. CDR3 bases: TGTGCCAGCCCCCGTACAGGGGGTCGTAATTCACCCCTCCACTTT. Translating gives CASPRTGGRNSPLHF.

Worth noting for this clonotype: One base away lies a much larger clone, so this may be a sequencing read error. V usage is TRBV13 and J usage is TRBJ1-6, with a possible D match to TRBD1 (5 bases). The V end was cut by 7 bases, the J end by 6 bases, with 22 bases between. Looked up from germline, CDR1 is PRHDT and CDR2 is FYEKMQ (reference sequence). The CDR3 has 17 amino acids. The DNA of the CDR3 is TGTGCCAGCAACAAGGGACGGACGAACATACTTAATTCACCCCTCCACTTT. Amino acids: CASNKGRTNILNSPLHF.

This clonotype appeared many times. The genes are TRBV20-1 and TRBJ2-1; D unresolved. Per germline, CDR1 DFQATT and CDR2 SNEGSKA (reference sequence). Trimming pared 3 bases from V and 8 bases from J, leaving 11 bases between. CDR3 length: 12 residues. The CDR3 loop is CSASLQVDEQFF. The CDR3 DNA is TGCAGTGCTAGCCTCCAGGTAGATGAGCAGTTCTTC.

The table lists this clonotype with many counts. This chain uses TRBV5-4 with TRBJ2-3; either TRBD1 or TRBD2 may supply D (5 bases each). Germline V lookup: CDR1 SGHNT, CDR2 YYREEE (reference sequence). This CDR3 is 14 amino acids long. V gave up 3 bases and J gave up 3 bases, with 11 bases separating them. DNA of the CDR3: TGTGCCAGCAGCTGGGACCTTACGACAGATACGCAGTATTTT. This translates into CASSWDLTTDTQYF.

This clonotype turned up a few times. This sequence joins TRBV6-7 and TRBJ2-3; 7 bases fit TRBD1. TRBV6-7 counts as an open reading frame of uncertain function. The ends lost 7 bases at V and 0 bases at J; junction bases unmatched: 13. The CDR3 is 17 residues long. DNA of the CDR3: TGTGCCAGCACTCCCGCCCGACAGGGTTCTAGCACAGATACGCAGTATTTT. Translation gives CASTPARQGSSTDTQYF.

This clonotype showed up just a few times. V usage is TRBV7-2 and J usage is TRBJ2-3, with 8 bases lining up with TRBD2. V shed 3 bases, J shed 12 bases, and the junction held 8 bases outside the gene matches. This CDR3 contains 13 residues. Germline CDR1 and CDR2: SGHTA and FQGNSA. The CDR3 coding sequence is TGTGCCAGCAGCTTCGATGTAGCGGGGCTACAGTATTTT. It codes for CASSFDVAGLQYF.

V usage is TRBV12-3 or TRBV12-4 and J usage is TRBJ2-5; D gene ambiguous. The V end was cut by 5 bases, the J end by 2 bases, with 12 bases between. The CDR3 is 14 amino acids. CDR3 bases: TGTGCCAGCAGTCTTGCCAACCTGCAAGAGACCCAGTACTTC. This codes for CASSLANLQETQYF.

V gene TRBV19 combines with J gene TRBJ2-2; 7 bases align to TRBD1. Trimming removed 4 bases from V and 3 bases from J; junction bases left unmatched: 5. The V gene's germline CDR1 is LNHDA and CDR2 SQIVND (reference sequence). This CDR3 comprises 15 residues. The CDR3 is CASSKSTGDTGELFF. CDR3 DNA sequence: TGTGCCAGTAGTAAATCCACAGGGGACACCGGGGAGCTGTTTTTT.

The chain couples TRBV6-2 or TRBV6-3 to TRBJ2-1; D is perhaps TRBD2 (7 bases). CDR1 MNHEY and CDR2 SVGEGT come from the germline V gene. The ends were cut back, 7 bases at V and 10 bases at J, with 17 bases in the middle. The CDR3 runs to 13 residues. The CDR3 protein is CASTGGQLMEQFF. The CDR3 DNA reads as TGTGCCAGCACCGGGGGGCAGTTGATGGAGCAGTTCTTC.

This clonotype showed up just a few times. The rearrangement joins TRBV29-1 to TRBJ2-3, with 8 bases lining up with TRBD1. The CDR3 is made up of 16 amino acids. Looked up from germline, CDR1 is SQVTM and CDR2 is ANQGSEA. The V and J ends lost 1 base and 0 bases, in that order; junction bases with no gene match: 6. In nucleotides, the CDR3 is TGCAGCGTTGAAGGCGGGACAGGTCCTAGCACAGATACGCAGTATTTT. Translated: CSVEGGTGPSTDTQYF.

This clonotype was observed many times. The rearrangement joins TRBV29-1 to TRBJ1-2, with D uncertain. This CDR3 is 11 amino acids long. Looked up from germline, CDR1 is SQVTM and CDR2 is ANQGSEA. The V end lost 7 bases, the J end lost 4 bases, and 10 bases lay between the germline ends. The chain's CDR3 is CSADGGYGYTF. The CDR3 coding sequence is TGCAGCGCGGACGGAGGCTATGGCTACACCTTC. Looking up the rest from reference TRBV29-1 and TRBJ1-2 gives the full variable domain: SAVISQKPSRDICQRGTSLTIQCQVDSQVTMMFWYRQQPGQSLTLIATANQGSEATYESGFVIDKFPISRPNLTFSTLTVSNMSPEDSSIYLCSADGGYGYTFGSGTRLTVV.

This clonotype was recorded at least ten times. The chain links TRBV12-3 or TRBV12-4 to TRBJ1-5; D is ambiguous. CDR3 length equals 13 residues. V lost 4 bases and J lost 6, with 10 bases in between. The CDR3 sequence: CASSSRSGQPQHF. The CDR3 nucleotides are TGTGCCAGCAGTTCCCGGAGCGGTCAGCCCCAGCATTTT.

This chain uses TRBV20-1 with TRBJ2-7, with D tentatively TRBD1 (6 bases). The V gene lost 0 bases and the J gene lost 0 bases, with 12 bases spanning the gap. Germline V CDR1 and CDR2: DFQATT, SNEGSKA (reference sequence). This CDR3 spans 15 amino acids. CDR3 nucleotide sequence: TGCAGTGCTAGAGACATCCGGGACAACTCCTACGAGCAGTACTTC. Translation gives CSARDIRDNSYEQYF.

The table lists this clonotype with many counts. This chain uses TRBV6-5 with TRBJ1-6, with 8 bases lining up with TRBD1. CDR3 length equals 17 residues. Looked up from germline, CDR1 is MNHEY and CDR2 is SVGAGI. Trimming took 5 bases from V and 0 from J; bases not matched to a gene: 6. This CDR3 is CASSRQGKGSYNSPLHF. Written as DNA, the CDR3 is TGTGCCAGCAGTCGACAGGGGAAGGGCTCCTATAATTCACCCCTCCACTTT.

The gene calls are TRBV7-9 and TRBJ1-5; D ambiguous. This CDR3 has 12 residues. Trimming pared 7 bases from V and 3 bases from J, leaving 7 bases between. Germline V gene sequence: CDR1 SEHNR, CDR2 FQNEAQ (reference sequence). CDR3 nucleotide sequence: TGTGCCAGCACCCAGAACAATCAGCCCCAGCATTTT. Amino acid sequence: CASTQNNQPQHF.

This clonotype was counted between two and nine times. This sequence joins TRBV12-3 or TRBV12-4 and TRBJ1-4, with 11 positions matching TRBD1. The length of the CDR3 is 18 residues. The ends lost 7 bases at V and 1 base at J; junction bases unmatched: 11. The CDR3 reads CASTFRSGTGGTNEKLFF. In DNA, the CDR3 is TGTGCCAGCACCTTCCGATCCGGGACAGGGGGAACTAATGAAAAACTGTTTTTT.

This chain links TRBV4-3 with TRBJ2-7; the D gene is possibly TRBD2 (6 bases). V lost 3 bases to trimming and J lost 4 bases, with 16 bases between them. The CDR3 contains 15 residues. Germline loops: CDR1 LGHNA, CDR2 YSLEER. CDR3 residues: CASSQSSGLPYEQYF. DNA of the CDR3: TGCGCCAGCAGCCAGTCATCGGGACTGCCTTACGAGCAGTACTTC.

A note on this clonotype: Just one base apart from a much larger clone, this may be a read error. V and J are TRBV7-9 and TRBJ1-6; TRBD1 aligns across 9 bases. V was clipped by 5 bases and J by 6 bases; unmatched bases: 5. Germline V CDR1 and CDR2: SEHNR, FQNEAQ (reference sequence). This CDR3 has 15 residues. CDR3 sequence: CASSKWDRVNSPLHF. CDR3 in DNA: TGTGCCAGCAGCAAATGGGACAGGGTTAATTCACCCCTCCACTTT.

This clonotype was recorded many times. The chain links TRBV6-6 to TRBJ1-4; the match to TRBD1 covers 8 bases. V lost 7 bases and J lost 2; bases outside the gene matches: 3. This CDR3 region has 14 residues. Germline CDR1 MNHNY, CDR2 SVGAGI (reference sequence). As DNA, the CDR3 is TGTGCCAGCACTCGACAGGGGACTAATGAAAAACTGTTTTTT. Translating gives CASTRQGTNEKLFF.

Many counts were recorded for this clonotype. The chain combines TRBV5-1 with TRBJ1-1, with 8 bases matching TRBD1. V gave up 4 bases and J gave up 1 base; unmatched junction bases: 6. The CDR3 consists of 15 residues. In germline, CDR1 is SGHRS, CDR2 YFSETQ. The CDR3 DNA reads as TGCGCCAGCAGCCCCGTTACAGGGGGGAACACTGAAGCTTTCTTT. This codes for CASSPVTGGNTEAFF.

In this sample, this clonotype turned up a few times. This rearrangement joins TRBV7-2 to TRBJ1-2; 10 nucleotides match TRBD1. J gave up 0 bases and V 3 bases, and 7 bases lay outside the gene matches. The CDR3 has 17 amino acids. Per the germline V gene, CDR1 is SGHTA and CDR2 is FQGNSA. CDR3: CASSFRDRGRSNYGYTF. CDR3 sequence (DNA): TGTGCCAGCAGCTTCCGGGACAGGGGAAGATCTAACTATGGCTACACCTTC.